This TCR beta chain is drawn from a study of T-cell reconstitution after alpha-beta-depleted transplantation in children. Preparation of the TCRbeta library involved a method that used unique molecular identifiers. In TCRdb, the PCR reads were re-called with MiXCR into one record per CDR3 protein. The sample carries 440,000 or so distinct CDR3 sequences, approximately 41% recorded once. The V gene's germline CDR1 is SGHTA and CDR2 FQGTGA. Trimming removed 3 bases at V and 0 bases at J, with 5 bases between. The CDR3 has 13 amino acids. Study conclusions and caveats: Diversity of TCRbeta at day 60 was high in some patients, arising from surviving recipient T cells and thymic progenitors. T-cell counts and diversity at one year post-transplant came mainly from newly produced T cells.

This clonotype was detected only once. Its antigen is undetermined. The clonotype was recovered from a girl aged 2 to 9 with aplastic anemia, due to receive a stem cell transplant. Sequenced here: PBMCs, sampled before TCRalphabeta/CD19-depleted stem cell transplant. The V and J genes are TRBV7-3 and TRBJ1-1; no reliable D call. DNA of the CDR3: TGTGCCAGCAGCTTTAGGATGAACACTGAAGCTTTCTTT. Translated, it gives CASSFRMNTEAFF. Full variable domain (rest looked up from reference TRBV7-3 and TRBJ1-1): GAGVSQTPSNKVTEKGKYVELRCDPISGHTALYWYRQSLGQGPEFLIYFQGTGAADDSGLPNDRFFAVRPEGSVSTLKIQRTERGDSAVYLCASSFRMNTEAFFGQGTRLTVV.